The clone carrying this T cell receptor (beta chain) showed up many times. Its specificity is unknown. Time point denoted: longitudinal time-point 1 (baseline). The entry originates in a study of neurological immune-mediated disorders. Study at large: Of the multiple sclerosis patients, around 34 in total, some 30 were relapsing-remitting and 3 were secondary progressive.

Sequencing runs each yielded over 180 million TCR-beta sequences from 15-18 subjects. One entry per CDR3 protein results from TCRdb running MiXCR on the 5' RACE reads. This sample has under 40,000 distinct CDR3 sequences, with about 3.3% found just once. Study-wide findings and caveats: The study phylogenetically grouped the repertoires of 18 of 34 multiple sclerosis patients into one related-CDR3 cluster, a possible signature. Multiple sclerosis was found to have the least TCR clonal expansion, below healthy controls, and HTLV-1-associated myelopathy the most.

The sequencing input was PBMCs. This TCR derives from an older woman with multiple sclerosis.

This CDR3 is CSAREQDRDHRRFSPLHF. The CDR3 bases are TGCAGTGCTAGAGAGCAGGACAGGGACCACCGGAGATTTTCACCCCTCCACTTT. The gene calls are TRBV20-1 and TRBJ1-6, with TRBD1 matching 8 bases. Germline V gene sequence: CDR1 DFQATT, CDR2 SNEGSKA (reference sequence). V gave up 0 bases and J gave up 9 bases; unmatched junction bases: 16. This CDR3 is built from 18 residues.